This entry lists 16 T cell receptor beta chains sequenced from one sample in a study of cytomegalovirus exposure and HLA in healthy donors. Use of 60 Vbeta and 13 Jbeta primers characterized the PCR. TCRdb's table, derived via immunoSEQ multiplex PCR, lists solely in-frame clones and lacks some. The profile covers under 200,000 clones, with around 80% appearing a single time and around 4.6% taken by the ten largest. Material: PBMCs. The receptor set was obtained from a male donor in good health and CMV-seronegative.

CDR3 nucleotides: TGTGCCAGCAGCCACATGACAGATACGCAGTATTTT. It specifies CASSHMTDTQYF. V usage is TRBV27 and J usage is TRBJ2-3; the D is unclear. This CDR3 has 12 residues. Trimming shortened V by 6 bases and J by 3 bases, and 7 bases separated the two germline ends. Per the germline V gene, CDR1 is MNHEY and CDR2 is SMNVEV (reference sequence).

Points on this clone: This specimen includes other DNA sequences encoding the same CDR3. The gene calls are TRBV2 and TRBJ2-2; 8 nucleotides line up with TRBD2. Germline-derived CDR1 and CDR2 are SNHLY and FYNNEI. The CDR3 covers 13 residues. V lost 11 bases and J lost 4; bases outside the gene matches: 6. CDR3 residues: CASRGGSTGELFF. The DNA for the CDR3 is TGTGCCTCCCGGGGGGGAAGCACCGGGGAGCTGTTTTTT.

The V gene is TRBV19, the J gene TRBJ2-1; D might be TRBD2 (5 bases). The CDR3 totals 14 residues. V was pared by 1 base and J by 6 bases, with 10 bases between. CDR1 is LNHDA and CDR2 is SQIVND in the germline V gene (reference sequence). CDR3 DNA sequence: TGTGCCAGTAGTATAGGGGCGGGTATCAATGAGCAGTTCTTC. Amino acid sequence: CASSIGAGINEQFF. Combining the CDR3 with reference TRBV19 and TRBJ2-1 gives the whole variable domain DGGITQSPKYLFRKEGQNVTLSCEQNLNHDAMYWYRQDPGQGLRLIYYSQIVNDFQKGDIAEGYSVSREKKESFPLTVTSAQKNPTAFYLCASSIGAGINEQFFGPGTRLTVL.

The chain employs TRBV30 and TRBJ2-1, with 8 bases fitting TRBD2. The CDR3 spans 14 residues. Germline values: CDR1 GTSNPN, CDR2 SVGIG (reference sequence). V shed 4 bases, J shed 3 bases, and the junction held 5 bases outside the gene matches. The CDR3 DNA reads TGTGCCTGGATTAAGACTAGCGTCTACAATGAGCAGTTCTTC. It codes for CAWIKTSVYNEQFF.

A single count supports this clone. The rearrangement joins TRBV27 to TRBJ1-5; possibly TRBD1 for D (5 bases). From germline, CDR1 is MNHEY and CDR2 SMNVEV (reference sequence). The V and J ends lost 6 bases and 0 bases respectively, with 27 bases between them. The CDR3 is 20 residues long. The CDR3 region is CASSRSIGAGRRDSNQPQHF. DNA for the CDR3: TGTGCCAGCAGCCGTTCCATTGGCGCAGGGAGGAGGGATAGCAATCAGCCCCAGCATTTT.

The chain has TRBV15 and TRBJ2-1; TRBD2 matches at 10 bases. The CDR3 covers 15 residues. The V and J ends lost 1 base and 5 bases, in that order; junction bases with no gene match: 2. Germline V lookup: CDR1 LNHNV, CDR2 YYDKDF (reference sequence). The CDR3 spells CATSRGLAGDNEQFF. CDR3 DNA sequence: TGTGCCACCAGCAGAGGTCTAGCGGGGGACAATGAGCAGTTCTTC.

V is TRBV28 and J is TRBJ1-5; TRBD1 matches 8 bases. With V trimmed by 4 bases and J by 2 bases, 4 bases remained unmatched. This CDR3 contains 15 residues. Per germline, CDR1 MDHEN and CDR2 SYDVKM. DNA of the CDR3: TGTGCCAGCAGTTCAGGGGGCCAGGGCAATCAGCCCCAGCATTTT. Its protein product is CASSSGGQGNQPQHF.

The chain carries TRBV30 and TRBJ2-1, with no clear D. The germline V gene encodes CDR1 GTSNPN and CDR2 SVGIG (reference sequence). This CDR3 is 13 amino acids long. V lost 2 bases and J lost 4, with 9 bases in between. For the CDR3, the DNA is TGTGCCTGGAGTTACCAGAAGTACAATGAGCAGTTCTTC. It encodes CAWSYQKYNEQFF.

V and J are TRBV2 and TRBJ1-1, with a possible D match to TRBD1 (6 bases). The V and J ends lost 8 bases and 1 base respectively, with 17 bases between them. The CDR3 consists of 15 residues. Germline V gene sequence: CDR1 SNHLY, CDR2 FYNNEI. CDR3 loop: CASLERGGGNTEAFF. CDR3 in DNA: TGTGCCAGCCTCGAACGGGGGGGCGGGAACACTGAAGCTTTCTTT.

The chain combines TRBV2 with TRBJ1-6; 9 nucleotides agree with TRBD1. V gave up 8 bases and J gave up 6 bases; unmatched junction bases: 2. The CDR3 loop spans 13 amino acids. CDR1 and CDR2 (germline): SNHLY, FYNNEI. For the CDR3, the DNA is TGTGCCAGCTGGGGACAGGGTAATTCACCCCTCCACTTT. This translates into CASWGQGNSPLHF.

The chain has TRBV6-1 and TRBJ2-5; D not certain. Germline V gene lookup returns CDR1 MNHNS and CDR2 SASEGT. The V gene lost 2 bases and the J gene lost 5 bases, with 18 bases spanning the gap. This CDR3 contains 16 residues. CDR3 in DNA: TGTGCCAGCAGTGAAATCCAAGCATACCCCTCGGAGACCCAGTACTTC. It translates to CASSEIQAYPSETQYF.

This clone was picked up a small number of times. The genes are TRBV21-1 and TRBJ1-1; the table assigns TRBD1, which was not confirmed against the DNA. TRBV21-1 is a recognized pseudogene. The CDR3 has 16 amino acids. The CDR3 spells CASSDRDREEYTEAFF. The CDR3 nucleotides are TGTGCCAGCAGCGACCGGGACAGGGAGGAATACACTGAAGCTTTCTTT.

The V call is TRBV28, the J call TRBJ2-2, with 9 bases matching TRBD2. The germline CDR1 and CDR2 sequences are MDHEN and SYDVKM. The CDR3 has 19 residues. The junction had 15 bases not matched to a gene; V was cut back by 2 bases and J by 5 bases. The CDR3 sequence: CASSLGLAGTIAGTGELFF. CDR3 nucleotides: TGTGCCAGCAGTTTAGGGCTAGCGGGAACTATCGCTGGGACCGGGGAGCTGTTTTTT. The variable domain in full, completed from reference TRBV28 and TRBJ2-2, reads DVKVTQSSRYLVKRTGEKVFLECVQDMDHENMFWYRQDPGLGLRLIYFSYDVKMKEKGDIPEGYSVSREKKERFSLILESASTNQTSMYLCASSLGLAGTIAGTGELFFGEGSRLTVL.

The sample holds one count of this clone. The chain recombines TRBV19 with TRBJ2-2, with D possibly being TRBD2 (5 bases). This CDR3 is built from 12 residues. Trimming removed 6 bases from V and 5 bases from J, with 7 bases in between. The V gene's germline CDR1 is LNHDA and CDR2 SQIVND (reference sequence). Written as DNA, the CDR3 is TGTGCCAGTAGGTCGGGAACCGGGGAGCTGTTTTTT. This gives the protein CASRSGTGELFF.

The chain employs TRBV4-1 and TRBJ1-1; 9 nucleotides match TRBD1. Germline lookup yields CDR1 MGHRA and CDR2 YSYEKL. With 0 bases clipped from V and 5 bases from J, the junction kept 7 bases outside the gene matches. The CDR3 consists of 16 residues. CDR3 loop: CASSQEPGQGRTEAFF. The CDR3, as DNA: TGCGCCAGCAGCCAAGAACCCGGACAGGGGAGGACTGAAGCTTTCTTT.

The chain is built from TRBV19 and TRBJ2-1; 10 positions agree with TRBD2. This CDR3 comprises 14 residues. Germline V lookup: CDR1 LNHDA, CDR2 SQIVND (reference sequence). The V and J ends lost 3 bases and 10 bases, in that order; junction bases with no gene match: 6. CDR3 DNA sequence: TGTGCCAGTAGTATGGGCATAGCGGGGGGCGAGCAGTTCTTC. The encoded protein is CASSMGIAGGEQFF.